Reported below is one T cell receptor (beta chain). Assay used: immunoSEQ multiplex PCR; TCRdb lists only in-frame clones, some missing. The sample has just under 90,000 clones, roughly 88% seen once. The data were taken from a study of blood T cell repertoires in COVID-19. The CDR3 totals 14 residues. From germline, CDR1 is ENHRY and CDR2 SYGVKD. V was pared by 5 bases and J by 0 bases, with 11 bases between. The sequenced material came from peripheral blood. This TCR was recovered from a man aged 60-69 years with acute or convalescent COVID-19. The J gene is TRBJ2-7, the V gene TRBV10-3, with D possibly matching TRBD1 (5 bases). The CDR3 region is CAISPDRDSYEQYF. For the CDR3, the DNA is TGTGCCATCAGTCCCGACAGAGACTCCTACGAGCAGTACTTC.